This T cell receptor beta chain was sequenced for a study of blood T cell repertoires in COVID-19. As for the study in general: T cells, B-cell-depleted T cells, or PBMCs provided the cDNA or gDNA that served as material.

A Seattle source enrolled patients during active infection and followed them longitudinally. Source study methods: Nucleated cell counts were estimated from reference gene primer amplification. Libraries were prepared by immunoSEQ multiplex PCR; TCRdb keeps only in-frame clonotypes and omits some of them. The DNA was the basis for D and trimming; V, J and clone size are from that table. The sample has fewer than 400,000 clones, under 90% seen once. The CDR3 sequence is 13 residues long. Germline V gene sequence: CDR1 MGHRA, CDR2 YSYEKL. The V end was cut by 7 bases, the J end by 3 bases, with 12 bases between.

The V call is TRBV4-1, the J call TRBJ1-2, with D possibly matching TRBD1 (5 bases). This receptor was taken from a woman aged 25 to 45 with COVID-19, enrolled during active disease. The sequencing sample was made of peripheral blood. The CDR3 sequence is CASTGDSYYGYTF. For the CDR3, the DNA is TGCGCCAGCACCGGGGACTCCTACTATGGCTACACCTTC.